The 10 T cell receptor beta chains in this list originate from one sample, sequenced in a study of T cell responses to AZD1222 COVID-19 vaccine. Profiling relied on immunoSEQ multiplex PCR, and the TCRdb table lists in-frame clones only, not all of them. The table includes tens of thousands of clones, roughly 80% detected once. Specimen: peripheral blood, collected on day 0 of AZD1222 vaccination. The receptors derive from an adult in good health.

Only a few counts were recorded for this clone. The V call is TRBV6-5, the J call TRBJ2-2; D is perhaps TRBD2 (6 bases). The germline CDR1 and CDR2 sequences are MNHEY and SVGAGI. V was trimmed by 5 bases and J by 2 bases, leaving 9 bases between them. CDR3 length equals 14 residues. For the CDR3, the DNA is TGTGCCAGCAGTCAGGGACTCAACACCGGGGAGCTGTTTTTT. The encoded protein is CASSQGLNTGELFF.

V is TRBV3-1 (or the pseudogene TRBV3-2) and J is TRBJ2-7, with D tentatively TRBD2 (6 bases). The V end was cut by 1 base, the J end by 0 bases, with 7 bases between. The CDR3 runs to 14 residues. CDR1 LGHDT and CDR2 YNNKEL come from the germline V gene (reference sequence). The CDR3, as DNA: TGTGCCAGCAGCCAAGTCGGGAGCTCCTACGAGCAGTACTTC. Its translation: CASSQVGSSYEQYF.

V gene TRBV11-2 combines with J gene TRBJ1-2; the D is unclear. Germline V CDR1 and CDR2: SGHAT, FQNNGV. V lost 1 base and J lost 7, with 13 bases in between. The CDR3 totals 14 residues. CDR3 in DNA: TGTGCCAGCAGCTTAGGTGGCAGTTCGTCTGGCTACACCTTC. Amino acids: CASSLGGSSSGYTF.

By share of the sample, this clone is medium-sized. This chain joins TRBV9 and TRBJ1-1; possibly TRBD1 for D (6 bases). The CDR3 runs to 17 residues. The V and J ends lost 4 bases and 10 bases respectively, with 29 bases between them. The germline V gene has CDR1 SGDLS and CDR2 YYNGEE. The CDR3 here is CASSPKGVPRAGMGAFF. In DNA form, the CDR3 reads TGTGCCAGCAGCCCCAAGGGGGTCCCGAGGGCAGGGATGGGAGCTTTCTTT.

The chain combines TRBV5-1 with TRBJ1-4; D remains ambiguous. The V and J ends lost 0 bases and 5 bases respectively, with 8 bases between them. Per the germline V gene, CDR1 is SGHRS and CDR2 is YFSETQ. The CDR3 consists of 14 residues. Here the CDR3 DNA reads TGCGCCAGCAGCTTGGAGAGGGCCAATGAAAAACTGTTTTTT. This codes for CASSLERANEKLFF.

This sequence joins TRBV4-3 and TRBJ1-3; D is uncertain. Germline assignment: CDR1 LGHNA and CDR2 YSLEER. The CDR3 totals 15 residues. With 4 bases removed from V and 4 bases from J, the gap between germline ends came to 14 bases. The chain's CDR3 is CASSPNVPVGNTIYF. For the CDR3, the DNA is TGCGCCAGCAGCCCGAACGTCCCGGTAGGAAACACCATATATTTT.

The chain employs TRBV30 and TRBJ1-6, with D tentatively TRBD1 (6 bases). Trimming cost V 1 base and J 0 bases, with 16 bases left between them. Germline CDR1 reads GTSNPN; CDR2 reads SVGIG (reference sequence). The CDR3 has 18 amino acids. The CDR3 DNA reads TGTGCCTGGAGTGGGGGGCGAGGCCCGAGCTCCTATAATTCACCCCTCCACTTT. It yields the protein CAWSGGRGPSSYNSPLHF.

This sequence joins TRBV9 and TRBJ1-1; no clear D gene. The CDR3 sequence is 14 residues long. The germline V and J ends were trimmed by 4 bases and 5 bases, with 15 bases remaining between them. Germline V gives CDR1 SGDLS, CDR2 YYNGEE. The CDR3 spells CASSPWTMGTEAFF. The CDR3 region has the DNA TGTGCCAGCAGCCCCTGGACTATGGGGACTGAAGCTTTCTTT.

This chain joins TRBV5-6 and TRBJ1-2, with D hard to call. Per the germline V gene, CDR1 is SGHDT and CDR2 is YYEEEE. The CDR3 consists of 16 residues. Between the trimmed V and J ends, which lost 1 base and 1 base, there was a span of 14 bases. This CDR3 is CASSLRIGAGNYGYTF. The CDR3 bases are TGTGCCAGCAGCTTGAGGATCGGTGCGGGTAACTATGGCTACACCTTC.

V is TRBV4-2 and J is TRBJ2-7; TRBD2 is a possible D gene (5 bases). Germline assignment: CDR1 LGHNA and CDR2 YNFKEQ. CDR3 size: 14 residues. V dropped 4 bases and J dropped 4 bases, with 14 bases sitting between them. In DNA, the CDR3 is TGTGCCAGCAGCCCGGGCATCGGGGATTACGAGCAGTACTTC. Translating it yields CASSPGIGDYEQYF.